This entry is about one TCR beta chain. Its antigen is not known. The entry originates in a study of shared clonotypes between healthy human individuals. For the study at large: Donors had three CD4 naive, three CD4 memory, two CD8 naive and one CD8 memory plate apiece. Regarding the study as a whole: The low donor count limited represented genetic and exposure-history diversity. In general, naive subsets displayed greater estimated richness than memory subsets did.

Deep-level assay runs were performed. Libraries were prepared by immunoSEQ multiplex PCR; TCRdb keeps only in-frame clonotypes and omits some of them. The profile covers some 350,000 clones, with around two thirds appearing a single time and 10% to 13% taken by the ten largest. This TCR was recovered from a man aged 30-40 years in good health. Sequencing input: memory CD4+ T cells sorted from blood. The subset: CD45RA-negative fraction.

The CDR3 nucleotides read TGTGCCAGCAGTCTGGGAGGGTCCGGCGGAAGAGCTTTCTTT. The encoded protein is CASSLGGSGGRAFF. This rearrangement joins TRBV28 to TRBJ1-1; D is unresolved. The length of the CDR3 is 14 residues. CDR1 and CDR2 (germline): MDHEN, SYDVKM. Trimming removed 5 bases from V and 10 bases from J, with 20 bases in between.